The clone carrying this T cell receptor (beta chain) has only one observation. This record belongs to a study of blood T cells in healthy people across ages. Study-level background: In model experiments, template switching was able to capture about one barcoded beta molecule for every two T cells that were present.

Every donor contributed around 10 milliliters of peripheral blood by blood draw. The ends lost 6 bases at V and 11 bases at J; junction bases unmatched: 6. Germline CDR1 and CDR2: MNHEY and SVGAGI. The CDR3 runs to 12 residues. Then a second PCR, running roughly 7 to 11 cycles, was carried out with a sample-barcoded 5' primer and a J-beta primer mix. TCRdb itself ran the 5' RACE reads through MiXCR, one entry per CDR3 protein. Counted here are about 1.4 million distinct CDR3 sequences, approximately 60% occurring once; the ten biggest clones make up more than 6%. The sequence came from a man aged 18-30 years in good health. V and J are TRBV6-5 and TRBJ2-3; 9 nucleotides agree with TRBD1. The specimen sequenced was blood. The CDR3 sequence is CASRDRGQGQYF. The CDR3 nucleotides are TGTGCCAGCAGGGACAGGGGACAGGGGCAGTATTTT.